These 9 T cell receptor beta chains originate from one sample sequenced in a study of cytotoxic CD8 clonotypes in ibrutinib-treated CLL listed by TCRdb under 2021. This specimen's time point label, interpreted: roughly 12 months on ibrutinib. The library was generated by the immunoSEQ multiplex PCR assay. Imported from immuneACCESS, the table was reduced by TCRdb to in-frame sequences with V and J called. These copies leave out some clones; in studies compared against another copy, an unresolved V gene accounts for under half, and the cause of the remainder is not known. This sample has roughly 16,000 clones in its table, and roughly three fifths of those were observed once. The ten largest clones add up to under 30% of the sample. The specimen was PBMCs, collected after 12 months of ibrutinib treatment. These receptors were taken from a human donor with chronic lymphocytic leukemia.

The rearrangement links TRBV5-1 to TRBJ2-3; D is unclear. From germline, CDR1 is SGHRS and CDR2 YFSETQ. V was clipped by 0 bases and J by 4 bases, with 3 bases between them. The CDR3 extends over 12 amino acids. The CDR3 bases are TGCGCCAGCAGCTTGGTCGCAGATACGCAGTATTTT. This translates into CASSLVADTQYF. Complete variable domain (other parts from reference TRBV5-1 and TRBJ2-3): KAGVTQTPRYLIKTRGQQVTLSCSPISGHRSVSWYQQTPGQGLQFLFEYFSETQRNKGNFPGRFSGRQFSNSRSEMNVSTLELGDSALYLCASSLVADTQYFGPGTRLTVL.

This clone was counted a few times. V usage is TRBV6-1 and J usage is TRBJ2-7, with 8 bases identical to TRBD1. The CDR3 runs 15 residues. V trimming: 1 base; J trimming: 3 bases; junction bases outside the gene matches: 5. Germline V gene lookup returns CDR1 MNHNS and CDR2 SASEGT. The CDR3 spells CASSEVLTGGYEQYF. CDR3 nucleotides: TGTGCCAGCAGTGAAGTTCTAACAGGGGGCTACGAGCAGTACTTC.

The V call is TRBV5-4, the J call TRBJ1-4; weak D call: TRBD1 (6 bases). CDR1 SGHNT and CDR2 YYREEE come from the germline V gene (reference sequence). The length of the CDR3 is 14 residues. Trimming cost V 4 bases and J 7 bases, with 14 bases left between them. DNA of the CDR3: TGTGCCAGCAGCCTAGGGGGGGACGGTGAAAAACTGTTTTTT. Translated: CASSLGGDGEKLFF.

The chain has TRBV28 and TRBJ1-2; D uncertain. Germline V gene sequence: CDR1 MDHEN, CDR2 SYDVKM. The V end was cut by 2 bases, the J end by 4 bases, with 5 bases between. The CDR3 covers 12 residues. In DNA, the CDR3 is TGTGCCAGCAGTTTAGAGCCCTATGGCTACACCTTC. Translating gives CASSLEPYGYTF.

The V call is TRBV4-1, the J call TRBJ2-7; D is possibly TRBD2 (5 bases). The germline V gene has CDR1 MGHRA and CDR2 YSYEKL. There are 15 residues in the CDR3. Between the trimmed V and J ends, which lost 3 bases and 0 bases, there was a span of 12 bases. The CDR3 DNA reads TGCGCCAGCAGCCAGGACCCGAGGGTCTCCTACGAGCAGTACTTC. Amino acid sequence: CASSQDPRVSYEQYF.

The V gene is TRBV29-1, the J gene TRBJ1-1; D gene ambiguous. Germline lookup yields CDR1 SQVTM and CDR2 ANQGSEA. There are 14 residues in the CDR3. The ends were cut back, 0 bases at V and 1 base at J, with 9 bases in the middle. CDR3 in DNA: TGCAGCGTTGAAGAACAGCCTACGAACACTGAAGCTTTCTTT. This codes for CSVEEQPTNTEAFF.

The rearrangement uses TRBV5-4 and TRBJ2-5; D not resolved. CDR1 and CDR2 from the germline V gene are SGHNT and YYREEE (reference sequence). The CDR3 covers 12 residues. Trimming stripped 2 bases from V and 5 bases from J, with 7 bases between. CDR3 DNA: TGTGCCAGCAGCTTAATTGACGAGACCCAGTACTTC. Its protein is CASSLIDETQYF.

The chain is built from TRBV7-3 and TRBJ2-7, with no clear D. Germline values: CDR1 SGHTA, CDR2 FQGTGA. This CDR3 has 15 amino acids. Trimming left V 1 base short and J 0 bases short, with 10 bases between. The CDR3 region is CASSLSPGLSYEQYF. The CDR3, as DNA: TGTGCCAGCAGCTTAAGTCCGGGCCTCTCCTACGAGCAGTACTTC.

V is TRBV10-3 and J is TRBJ2-1, with D uncertain. V dropped 4 bases and J dropped 9 bases, with 13 bases sitting between them. This CDR3 is built from 13 residues. CDR1 and CDR2 (germline): ENHRY, SYGVKD. CDR3 region: CAISGVRRLEQFF. DNA of the CDR3: TGTGCCATCAGTGGAGTTCGGCGCCTTGAGCAGTTCTTC.